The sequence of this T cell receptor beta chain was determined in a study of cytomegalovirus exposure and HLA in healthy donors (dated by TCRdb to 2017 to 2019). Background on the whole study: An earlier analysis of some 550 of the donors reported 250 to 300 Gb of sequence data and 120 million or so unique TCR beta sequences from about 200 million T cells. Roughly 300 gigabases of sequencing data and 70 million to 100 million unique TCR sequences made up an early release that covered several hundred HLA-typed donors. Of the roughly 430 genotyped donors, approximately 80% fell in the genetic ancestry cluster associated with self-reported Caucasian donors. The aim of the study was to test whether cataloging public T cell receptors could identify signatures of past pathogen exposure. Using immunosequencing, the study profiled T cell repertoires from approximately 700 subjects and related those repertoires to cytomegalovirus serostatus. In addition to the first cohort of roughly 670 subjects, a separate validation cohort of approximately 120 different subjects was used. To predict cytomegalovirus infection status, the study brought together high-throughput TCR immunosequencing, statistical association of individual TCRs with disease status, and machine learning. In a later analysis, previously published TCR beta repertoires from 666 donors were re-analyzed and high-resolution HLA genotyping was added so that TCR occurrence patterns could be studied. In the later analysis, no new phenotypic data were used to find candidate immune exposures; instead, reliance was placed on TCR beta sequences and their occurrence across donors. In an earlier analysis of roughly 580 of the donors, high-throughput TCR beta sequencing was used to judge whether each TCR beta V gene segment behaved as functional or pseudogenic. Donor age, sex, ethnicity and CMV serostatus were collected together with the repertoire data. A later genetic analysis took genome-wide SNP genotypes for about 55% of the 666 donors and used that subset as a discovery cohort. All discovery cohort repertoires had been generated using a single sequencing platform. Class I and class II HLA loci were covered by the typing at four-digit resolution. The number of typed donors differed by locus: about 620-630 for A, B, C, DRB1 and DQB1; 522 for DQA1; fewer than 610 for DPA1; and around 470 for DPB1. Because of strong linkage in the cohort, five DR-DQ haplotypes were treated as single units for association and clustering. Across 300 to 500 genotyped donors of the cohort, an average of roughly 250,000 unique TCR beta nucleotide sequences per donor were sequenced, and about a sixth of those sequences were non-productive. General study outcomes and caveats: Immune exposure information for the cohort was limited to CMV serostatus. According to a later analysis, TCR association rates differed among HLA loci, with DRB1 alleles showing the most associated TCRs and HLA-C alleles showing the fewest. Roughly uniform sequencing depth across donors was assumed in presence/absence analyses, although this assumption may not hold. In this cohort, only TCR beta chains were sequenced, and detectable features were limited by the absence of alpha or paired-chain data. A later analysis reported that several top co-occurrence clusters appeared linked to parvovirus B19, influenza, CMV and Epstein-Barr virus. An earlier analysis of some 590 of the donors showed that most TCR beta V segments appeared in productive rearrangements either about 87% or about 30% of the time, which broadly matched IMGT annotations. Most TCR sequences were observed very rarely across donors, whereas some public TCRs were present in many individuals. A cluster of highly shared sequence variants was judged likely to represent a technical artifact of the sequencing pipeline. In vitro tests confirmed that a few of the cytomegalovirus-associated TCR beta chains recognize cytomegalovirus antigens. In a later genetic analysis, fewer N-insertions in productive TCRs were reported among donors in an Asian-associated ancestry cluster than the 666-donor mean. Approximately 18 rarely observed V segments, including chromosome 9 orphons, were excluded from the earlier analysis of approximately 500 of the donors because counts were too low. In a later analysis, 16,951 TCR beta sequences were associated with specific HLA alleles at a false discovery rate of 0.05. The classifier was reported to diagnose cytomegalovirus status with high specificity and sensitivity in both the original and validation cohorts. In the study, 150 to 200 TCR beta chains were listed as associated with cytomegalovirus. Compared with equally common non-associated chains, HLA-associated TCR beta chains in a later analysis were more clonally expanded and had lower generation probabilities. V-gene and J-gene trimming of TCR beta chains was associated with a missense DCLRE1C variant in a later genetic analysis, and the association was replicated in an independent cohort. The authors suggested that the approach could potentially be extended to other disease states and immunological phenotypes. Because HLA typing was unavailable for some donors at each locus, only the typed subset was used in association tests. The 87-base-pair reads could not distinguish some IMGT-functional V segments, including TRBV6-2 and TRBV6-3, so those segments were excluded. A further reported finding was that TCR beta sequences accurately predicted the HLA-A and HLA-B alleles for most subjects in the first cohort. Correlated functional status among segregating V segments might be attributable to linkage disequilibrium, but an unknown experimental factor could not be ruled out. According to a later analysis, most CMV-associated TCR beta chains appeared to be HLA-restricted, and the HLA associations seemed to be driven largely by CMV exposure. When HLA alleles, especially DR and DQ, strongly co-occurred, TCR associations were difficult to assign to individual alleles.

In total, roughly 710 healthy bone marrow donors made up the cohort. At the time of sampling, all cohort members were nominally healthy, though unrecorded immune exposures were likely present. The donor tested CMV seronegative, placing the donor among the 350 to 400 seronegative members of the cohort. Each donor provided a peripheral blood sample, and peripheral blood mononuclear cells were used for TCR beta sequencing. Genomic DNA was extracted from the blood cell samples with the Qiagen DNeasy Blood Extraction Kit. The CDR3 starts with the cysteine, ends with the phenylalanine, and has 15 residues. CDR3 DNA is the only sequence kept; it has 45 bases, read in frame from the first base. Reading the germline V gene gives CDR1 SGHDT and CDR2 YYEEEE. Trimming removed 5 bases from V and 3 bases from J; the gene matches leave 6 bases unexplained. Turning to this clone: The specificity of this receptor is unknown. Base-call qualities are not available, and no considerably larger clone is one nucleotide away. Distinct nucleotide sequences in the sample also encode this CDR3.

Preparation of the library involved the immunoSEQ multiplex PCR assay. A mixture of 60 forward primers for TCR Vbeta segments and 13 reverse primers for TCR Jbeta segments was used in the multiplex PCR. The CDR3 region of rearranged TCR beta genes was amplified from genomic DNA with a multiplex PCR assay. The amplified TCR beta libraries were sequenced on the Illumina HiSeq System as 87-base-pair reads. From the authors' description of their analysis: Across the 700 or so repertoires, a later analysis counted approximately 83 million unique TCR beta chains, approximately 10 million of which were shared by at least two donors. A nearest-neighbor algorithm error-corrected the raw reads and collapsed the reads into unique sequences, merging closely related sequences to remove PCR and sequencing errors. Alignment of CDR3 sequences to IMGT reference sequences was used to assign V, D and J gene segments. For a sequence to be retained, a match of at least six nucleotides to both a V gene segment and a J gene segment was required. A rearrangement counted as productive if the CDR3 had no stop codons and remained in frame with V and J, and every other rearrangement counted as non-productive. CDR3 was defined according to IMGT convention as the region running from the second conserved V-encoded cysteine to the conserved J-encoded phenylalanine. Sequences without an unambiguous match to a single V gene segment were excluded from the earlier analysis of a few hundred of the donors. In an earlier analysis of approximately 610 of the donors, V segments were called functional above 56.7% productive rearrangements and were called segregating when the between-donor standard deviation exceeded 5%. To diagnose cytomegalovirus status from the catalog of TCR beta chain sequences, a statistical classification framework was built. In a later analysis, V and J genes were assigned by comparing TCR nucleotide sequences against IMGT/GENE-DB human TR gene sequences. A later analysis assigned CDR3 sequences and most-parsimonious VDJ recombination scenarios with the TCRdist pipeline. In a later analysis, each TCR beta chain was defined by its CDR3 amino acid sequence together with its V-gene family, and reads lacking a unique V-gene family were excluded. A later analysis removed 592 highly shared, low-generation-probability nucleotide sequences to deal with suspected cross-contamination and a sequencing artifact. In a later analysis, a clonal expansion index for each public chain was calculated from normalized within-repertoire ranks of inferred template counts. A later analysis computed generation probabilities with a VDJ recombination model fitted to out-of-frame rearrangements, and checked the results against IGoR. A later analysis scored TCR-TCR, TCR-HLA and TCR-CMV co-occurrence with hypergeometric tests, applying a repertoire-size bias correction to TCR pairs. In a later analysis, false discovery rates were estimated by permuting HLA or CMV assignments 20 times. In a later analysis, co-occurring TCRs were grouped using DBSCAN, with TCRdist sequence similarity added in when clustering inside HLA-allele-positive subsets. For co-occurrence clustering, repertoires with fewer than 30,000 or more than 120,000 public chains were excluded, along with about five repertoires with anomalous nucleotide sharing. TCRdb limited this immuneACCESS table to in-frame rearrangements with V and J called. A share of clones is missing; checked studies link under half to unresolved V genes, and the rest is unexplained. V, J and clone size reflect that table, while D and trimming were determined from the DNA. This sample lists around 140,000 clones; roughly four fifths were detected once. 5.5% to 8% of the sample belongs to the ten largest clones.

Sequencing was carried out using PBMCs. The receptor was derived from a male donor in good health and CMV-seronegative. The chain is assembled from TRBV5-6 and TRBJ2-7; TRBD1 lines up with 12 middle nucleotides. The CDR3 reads CASSPGTGGFYEQYF. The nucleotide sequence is TGTGCCAGCAGTCCCGGGACAGGGGGCTTCTACGAGCAGTACTTC.